This is a list of T cell receptor beta chains from one sample in a study of T cells in Graves' hyperthyroidism and ophthalmopathy. MiXCR, applied by TCRdb to the multiplex PCR reads, yields one record per CDR3 protein. The profile shows over 700,000 distinct CDR3 sequences, under 20% of them singletons. Specimen: blood. Every receptor here comes from a woman between 50 and 59 years old with Graves' hyperthyroidism that later progressed to Graves' ophthalmopathy. CDR3s leave out the opening cysteine and the closing phenylalanine or tryptophan.

cdr3_aa,v_call,j_call
ASSFPGQGIQGYT,TRBV19,TRBJ1-2
ASSLRQGGNNEQF,TRBV5-1,TRBJ2-1
ASSLQGGNQPQH,TRBV12-3/TRBV12-4,TRBJ1-5
SARGRMQMETQY,TRBV20-1,TRBJ2-5
ASSDQGAMSTDTQY,TRBV11-2,TRBJ2-3
AISEMEQSRAF,TRBV10-3,TRBJ1-1
ASSQDPVKETQY,TRBV14,TRBJ2-5
ASSQRQGGEQF,TRBV3-1,TRBJ2-1
SAERQANTGELF,TRBV20-1,TRBJ2-2
ASSPISGGVETQY,TRBV6-1,TRBJ2-5
ASSLMVGGETQY,TRBV7-2,TRBJ2-5